A selection of T cell receptor beta chains follows, all from one sample in a study of identical twins. TCRdb fed the 5' RACE reads into MiXCR, producing one record per CDR3 protein. Of about 900,000 distinct CDR3 sequences listed, approximately 13% were seen once; the top ten hold around 1.6%. These data were also reused for a study on yellow fever vaccine responses in identical twins.

Specimen: PBMCs. These receptors all come from a woman in her late teens or twenties in good health. CDR3s include the opening cysteine and the closing phenylalanine or tryptophan. The order of the fields is V gene, CDR3 protein.

TRBV24-1	CATSDVTGRGEAFF
TRBV5-6	CASSLLTLDVLTF
TRBV20-1	CSAWDLGRDTQYF
TRBV28	CASSWASGGQETQYF
TRBV21-1	CASSNFLGASYNEQFF
TRBV6-1	CASRPGTSMNTEAFF
TRBV20-1	CSARDGGQLRPDTQYF
TRBV5-6	CASSADIRTGGSPYYGYTF
TRBV5-1	CASSISGRATDTQYF
TRBV4-1	CASSPIAGAGDEQFF
TRBV10-1	CASSESISLQVDTQYF
TRBV11-2	CASSLDPQGASTEAFF
TRBV20-1	CSLKSGGLSTDTQYF
TRBV7-2	CASSWTWNTEAFF
TRBV20-1	CSASADVARNQPQHF
TRBV12-3/TRBV12-4	CASSPTGGNIQYF
TRBV10-1	CASSESASGTYNEQFF
TRBV21-1	CASTETSPHPGNEQFF
TRBV6-5	CASSYSYSPNSPLHF
TRBV12-3/TRBV12-4	CASNQGDQPQHF
TRBV7-6	CASSETRTVSGEQYF
TRBV15	CATSRVREVNGELFF
TRBV6-1	CASSEDVGDYTDTQYF
TRBV3-1	CASSQGSAGVGNEQFF
TRBV6-1	CASTEGRLWSPLHF